One and the same sample provided the 17 T cell receptor beta chains below, sequenced in a study of blood T cell repertoires in COVID-19 (dated by TCRdb to 2020 to 2022). Preparation of the library involved the immunoSEQ multiplex PCR assay. This immuneACCESS table, as held by TCRdb, lists in-frame sequences with V and J called but not all clones. Of the missing ones, under half trace to an unresolved V gene in checked studies; the others have no known cause. This sample has fewer than 250,000 clones in its table, and around 81% of those were observed once. The ten largest clones add up to 6% to 7% of the sample. The sequenced material came from peripheral blood. Every receptor here comes from a woman aged 60-70 years with active or convalescent COVID-19.

This chain uses TRBV30 with TRBJ2-5, with D possibly matching TRBD2 (6 bases). The CDR3 has 13 residues. V lost 5 bases, J lost 10 bases, and 20 bases lay in between. Germline CDR1 reads GTSNPN; CDR2 reads SVGIG (reference sequence). CDR3 loop: CAWEVSGVAVQYF. DNA for the CDR3: TGTGCCTGGGAGGTCTCGGGGGTGGCGGTCCAGTACTTC.

The chain links TRBV25-1 to TRBJ2-7; no reliable D call. Germline CDR1 is MGHDK and CDR2 is SYGVNS. Trimming stripped 9 bases from V and 2 bases from J, with 14 bases between. This CDR3 region has 13 residues. The CDR3 nucleotides are TGTGCCAGGGCCTGTCAGGTTCCCTACGAGCAGTACGTC. It is translated as CARACQVPYEQYV.

V gene TRBV20-1 combines with J gene TRBJ2-1, with TRBD2 matching over 9 bases. The junction had 4 bases not matched to a gene; V was cut back by 3 bases and J by 4 bases. The CDR3 loop spans 14 amino acids. CDR1 and CDR2 from the germline V gene are DFQATT and SNEGSKA (reference sequence). The CDR3 DNA sequence: TGCAGTGCTAGTTTTCTAGCGGGGTACAATGAGCAGTTCTTC. This codes for CSASFLAGYNEQFF.

The CDR3 coding sequence is TGTGCCAGCAGCCCAGAGGACAGGGATGATTCACCCCTCCACTTT. Translation: CASSPEDRDDSPLHF. The chain combines TRBV7-9 with TRBJ1-6, with 8 bases identical to TRBD1. V was clipped by 5 bases and J by 8 bases; unmatched bases: 8. Germline V gene sequence: CDR1 SEHNR, CDR2 FQNEAQ (reference sequence). The CDR3 sequence is 15 residues long.

This clone was counted only a few times. V usage is TRBV7-9 and J usage is TRBJ1-6, with D hard to call. From germline, CDR1 is SEHNR and CDR2 FQNEAQ (reference sequence). The CDR3 runs to 17 residues. The V end was cut by 1 base, the J end by 6 bases, with 16 bases between. CDR3 coding DNA: TGTGCCAGCAGCTTAGGGACTCAATGGTTCGGTAATTCACCCCTCCACTTT. Residues: CASSLGTQWFGNSPLHF.

The chain links TRBV5-1 to TRBJ2-7; D is unresolved. CDR3 length equals 15 residues. Germline lookup yields CDR1 SGHRS and CDR2 YFSETQ. V was clipped by 1 base and J by 4 bases, with 15 bases between them. The CDR3 protein is CASSLRRANPYEQYV. CDR3 DNA sequence: TGCGCCAGCAGCTTGCGAAGAGCGAACCCATACGAGCAGTACGTC.

The chain joins TRBV10-1 to TRBJ2-4; 7 nucleotides align to TRBD1. Germline assignment: CDR1 WNHNN and CDR2 SYGVQD (reference sequence). The CDR3 runs 16 residues. V lost 4 bases and J lost 4; bases outside the gene matches: 10. The DNA for the CDR3 is TGCGCCAGCAGTGCCCTCGAACAGACAGGGAAAAACATTCAGTACTTC. Encoded protein: CASSALEQTGKNIQYF.

The chain employs TRBV18 and TRBJ1-2; TRBD1 aligns across 8 bases. The CDR3 is 16 residues long. CDR1 and CDR2 (germline): KGHSH, LQKENI. With 3 bases clipped from V and 5 bases from J, the junction kept 11 bases outside the gene matches. Written as DNA, the CDR3 is TGTGCCAGCTCACCTAGTGGGGGACAGGCCATTTATGGCTACACCTTC. Translating it yields CASSPSGGQAIYGYTF.

This clone has only a few counts. Other DNA sequences of this sample code for an identical CDR3. V is TRBV20-1 and J is TRBJ1-2, with a tentative D call TRBD1 (5 bases). The germline V gene encodes CDR1 DFQATT and CDR2 SNEGSKA (reference sequence). This CDR3 is built from 11 residues. V lost 6 bases to trimming and J lost 2 bases, with 7 bases between them. The CDR3: CSATENYGYTF. In DNA, the CDR3 is TGCAGTGCGACAGAGAACTATGGCTACACCTTC.

V usage is TRBV3-1 (or the pseudogene TRBV3-2) and J usage is TRBJ1-6; unclear D gene. The CDR3 totals 16 residues. CDR1 and CDR2 from the germline V gene are LGHDT and YNNKEL (reference sequence). V dropped 3 bases and J dropped 0 bases, with 9 bases sitting between them. CDR3 amino acids: CASSHGVDSYNSPLHF. The CDR3 DNA follows: TGTGCCAGCAGCCACGGTGTAGACTCCTATAATTCACCCCTCCACTTT.

The chain joins TRBV2 to TRBJ1-1; D not certain. The ends were cut back, 3 bases at V and 0 bases at J, with 5 bases in the middle. The CDR3 is 13 amino acids. Germline-derived CDR1 and CDR2 are SNHLY and FYNNEI. CDR3 bases: TGTGCCAGCAGTGAGGAGCTGAACACTGAAGCTTTCTTT. It encodes CASSEELNTEAFF.

The chain carries TRBV24-1 and TRBJ2-3; D may be TRBD2 (6 bases). Trimming took off 4 bases at V and 3 bases at J, with 10 bases between the two ends. The CDR3 totals 14 residues. The germline V gene has CDR1 KGHDR and CDR2 SFDVKD. In DNA, the CDR3 is TGTGCCACCAGTGACCCCGGGACTACAGATACGCAGTATTTT. Residues: CATSDPGTTDTQYF.

The chain uses TRBV7-9 and TRBJ1-4, with 8 bases aligning to TRBD1. This CDR3 contains 18 residues. Germline lookup yields CDR1 SEHNR and CDR2 FQNEAQ (reference sequence). V dropped 1 base and J dropped 4; count of bases not matched to a gene: 11. This chain's CDR3 is CASSLGSWQGAYNEKLFF. The CDR3 DNA reads TGTGCCAGCAGCTTAGGATCGTGGCAGGGGGCCTATAATGAAAAACTGTTTTTT.

The chain carries TRBV24-1 and TRBJ2-6, with 8 nucleotides matching TRBD1. Germline CDR1 and CDR2: KGHDR and SFDVKD. This CDR3 spans 18 amino acids. V lost 2 bases and J lost 0; bases outside the gene matches: 5. The CDR3 bases are TGTGCCACCAGTGATTCCGGACAGGGATACTCTGGGGCCAACGTCCTGACTTTC. It codes for CATSDSGQGYSGANVLTF.

This chain connects TRBV5-1 to TRBJ2-3; 8 bases are a match to TRBD2. V dropped 2 bases and J dropped 0; count of bases not matched to a gene: 2. The length of the CDR3 is 15 residues. From germline, CDR1 is SGHRS and CDR2 YFSETQ. CDR3 coding DNA: TGCGCCAGCAGCTTAAGCGGGGGTAGCACAGATACGCAGTATTTT. The encoded protein is CASSLSGGSTDTQYF.

The chain joins TRBV15 to TRBJ2-7, with D maybe TRBD2 (6 bases). The CDR3 contains 15 residues. Trimming cost V 0 bases and J 3 bases, with 12 bases left between them. In germline, CDR1 is LNHNV, CDR2 YYDKDF (reference sequence). CDR3 sequence reads: CATSRDLGGDYEQYV. Here the CDR3 DNA reads TGTGCCACCAGCAGAGATCTAGGAGGGGACTACGAGCAGTACGTC.

The chain uses TRBV11-1 and TRBJ1-2; 7 positions agree with TRBD1. With V trimmed by 6 bases and J by 4 bases, 2 bases remained unmatched. Germline CDR1 and CDR2: SGHAT and FQDESV (reference sequence). The CDR3 sequence is 12 residues long. CDR3 amino acids: CASSQGGYGYTF. For the CDR3, the DNA is TGTGCCAGCAGTCAGGGGGGCTATGGCTACACCTTC.